The source of this T cell receptor beta chain is a study of T cell repertoires in cytomegalovirus infection. Overall study context: Matching HLA type and CMV infection were both indicated by public TCR beta signatures.

Remarks on this clonotype: No antigen is known for it.

Study-level points and caveats: Adding up the frequency of public TCR beta families identified people who carried CMV plus the relevant HLA. Predominance within the ex vivo response was attributable to HLA-C-restricted CMV-specific TCR beta clonotypes.

The CDR3 is 14 amino acids. V shed 6 bases and J shed 0 bases, with 10 bases lying between them. Germline V gene data show CDR1 as LNHDA and CDR2 as SQIVND (reference sequence). TCRdb re-derived calls from the reads in MiXCR, one entry per CDR3 protein. The sample carries 290,000 or so distinct CDR3 sequences, 20% to 30% recorded once. Sequenced: PBMCs. The receptor was derived from a human donor in good health (CMV status not recorded). Some clones in this sample may be carry-over from other donors' samples. The V call is TRBV19, the J call TRBJ2-3; TRBD2 is a possible D gene (6 bases). The CDR3 here is CASRPGLSTDTQYF. DNA for the CDR3: TGTGCCAGTAGGCCGGGACTGAGCACAGATACGCAGTATTTT.